This T cell receptor (beta chain) comes out of a study of T cell responses to AZD1222 COVID-19 vaccine. Study-level background: Analysis merged second doses at about 4 or about 12 weeks.

Sequenced by immunoSEQ multiplex PCR; TCRdb stores in-frame clones only, minus some. The repertoire consists of 95,000 to 150,000 clones, with 70% to 90% occurring once and the leading ten covering 8.4%. V lost 5 bases and J lost 1, with 9 bases in between. This CDR3 region has 13 residues. CDR1 PRHDT and CDR2 FYEKMQ come from the germline V gene (reference sequence). For this clone: Its specificity is unknown.

General study results and limits: Unmutated variant regions are reportedly targeted by nearly half of spike-specific TCRs.

This TCR was recovered from an adult in good health. The sample consisted of peripheral blood, taken on day 0 of AZD1222 vaccination. This chain joins TRBV13 and TRBJ2-7; unclear D gene. CDR3 in amino acids: CASSPGRSYEQYF. As DNA, the CDR3 is TGTGCCAGCAGCCCAGGACGGTCCTACGAGCAGTACTTC.